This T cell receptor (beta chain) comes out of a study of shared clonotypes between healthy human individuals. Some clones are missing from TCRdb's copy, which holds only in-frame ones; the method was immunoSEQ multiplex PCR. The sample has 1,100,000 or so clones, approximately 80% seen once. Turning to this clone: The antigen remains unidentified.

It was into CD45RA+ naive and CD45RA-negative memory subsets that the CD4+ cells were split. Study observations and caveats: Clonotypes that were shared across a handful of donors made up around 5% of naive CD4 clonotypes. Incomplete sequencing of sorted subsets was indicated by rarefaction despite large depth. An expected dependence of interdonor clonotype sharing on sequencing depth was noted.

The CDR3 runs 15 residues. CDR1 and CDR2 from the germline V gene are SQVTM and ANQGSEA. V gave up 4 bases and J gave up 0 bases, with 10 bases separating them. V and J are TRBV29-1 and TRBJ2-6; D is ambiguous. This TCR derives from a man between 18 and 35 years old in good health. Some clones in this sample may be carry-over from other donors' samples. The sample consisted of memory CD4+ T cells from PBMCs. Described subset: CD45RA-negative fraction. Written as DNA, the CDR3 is TGCAGCGTTGTTCTTATCCGCTCTGGGGCCAACGTCCTGACTTTC. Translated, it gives CSVVLIRSGANVLTF.